This T cell receptor (beta chain) was identified in a study of read filtering for tumor transcriptome and immune sequencing. For the study at large: TCR-mapped reads were about 3.5 to 11 million with IR-seq versus roughly 80 to 1,300 with RNA-seq.

The germline V gene encodes CDR1 GTSNPN and CDR2 SVGIG (reference sequence). The CDR3 sequence is 12 residues long. V lost 4 bases, J lost 7 bases, and 11 bases lay in between. The library was built from around 0.4 ug RNA with molecular barcoded adaptors for alpha/delta and beta/gamma chains. MiXCR, run by TCRdb on the reads, gives a single entry per CDR3 protein. The table records about 39,000 distinct CDR3 sequences, 13% to 15% of them present only once. V usage is TRBV30 and J usage is TRBJ1-5, with D uncertain. Sequenced input: a population of CD138-negative cells sorted from bone marrow. This receptor was identified in a donor at least 40 years old with multiple myeloma. The chain's CDR3 is CAWTESGQPQHF. Written as DNA, the CDR3 is TGTGCCTGGACAGAATCAGGACAGCCCCAGCATTTT. The variable domain in full, completed from reference TRBV30 and TRBJ1-5, reads SQTIHQWPATLVQPVGSPLSLECTVEGTSNPNLYWYRQAAGRGLQLLFYSVGIGQISSEVPQNLSASRPQDRQFILSSKKLLLSDSGFYLCAWTESGQPQHFGDGTRLSIL.